This T cell receptor beta chain stems from a study of response to subunit inactivated influenza vaccine. The CDR3 totals 15 residues. Germline V gene data show CDR1 as SEHNR and CDR2 as FQNEAQ (reference sequence). The V gene lost 5 bases and the J gene lost 6 bases, with 14 bases spanning the gap. Study-level results: The authors put forward the suggestion that each seasonal influenza vaccination may bring in only a limited number of new T cells.

In TCRdb, the RT-PCR reads were re-called with MiXCR into one record per CDR3 protein. The sample yields 700,000 to 900,000 distinct CDR3 sequences, roughly 20% seen once. This clonotype has only a few counts. Its specificity is not known. The receptor's source is a man aged 50-60 years who received an inactivated influenza vaccine. Source: PBMCs from blood, taken roughly 5 days after vaccination. V usage is TRBV7-9 and J usage is TRBJ1-6; D possibly corresponds to TRBD1 (5 bases). This chain's CDR3 is CASSKREGSNSPLHF. For the CDR3, the DNA is TGTGCCAGCAGCAAGCGGGAGGGGTCTAATTCACCCCTCCACTTT. Full variable domain (rest looked up from reference TRBV7-9 and TRBJ1-6): DTGVSQNPRHKITKRGQNVTFRCDPISEHNRLYWYRQTLGQGPEFLTYFQNEAQLEKSRLLSDRFSAERPKGSFSTLEIQRTEQGDSAMYLCASSKREGSNSPLHFGNGTRLTVT.